This entry lists 10 T cell receptor beta chains sequenced from one sample in a study of T cell responses to AZD1222 COVID-19 vaccine. Sequencing used immunoSEQ multiplex PCR; TCRdb keeps in-frame clones, though not all of them. The top ten hold 3.5% to 4.5% of the sample, which has about 120,000 clones, roughly nine tenths seen once. The specimen was peripheral blood, collected on day 0 of AZD1222 vaccination. The receptors come from an adult in good health.

The sample holds one count of this clone. The gene calls are TRBV12-3 or TRBV12-4 and TRBJ1-1; D is possibly TRBD1 (6 bases). CDR3 length equals 13 residues. V shed 4 bases and J shed 3 bases, with 9 bases lying between them. CDR3 in DNA: TGTGCCAGCAGTTCAGGGGCAGACACTGAAGCTTTCTTT. Translation gives CASSSGADTEAFF.

This clone was counted a few times. The chain combines TRBV6-6 with TRBJ1-2; 8 positions agree with TRBD1. CDR1 is MNHNY and CDR2 is SVGAGI in the germline V gene (reference sequence). The CDR3 is made up of 14 amino acids. V dropped 11 bases and J dropped 1; count of bases not matched to a gene: 9. The CDR3 region has the DNA TGTGCCGCGATCAGGGGGCAGGGTAACTATGGCTACACCTTC. As protein: CAAIRGQGNYGYTF.

The gene calls are TRBV5-1 and TRBJ2-3; D ambiguous. Trimming removed 2 bases from V and 2 bases from J, with 3 bases in between. The germline gives CDR1 SGHRS, CDR2 YFSETQ. The CDR3 consists of 12 residues. The CDR3 protein is CASSFATDTQYF. The DNA of the CDR3 is TGCGCCAGCAGCTTCGCCACAGATACGCAGTATTTT.

In the case of this clone: The same CDR3 is also encoded by other DNA sequences in this sample. This chain joins TRBV11-2 and TRBJ2-2; the match to TRBD2 covers 12 bases. The CDR3 covers 16 residues. The ends lost 6 bases at V and 8 bases at J; junction bases unmatched: 10. The germline CDR1 and CDR2 sequences are SGHAT and FQNNGV. The CDR3 coding sequence is TGTGCCAGCAGTAACCAGCTAGCGGGAGGGCCAGGGGAGCTGTTTTTT. This translates into CASSNQLAGGPGELFF.

The chain has TRBV24-1 and TRBJ2-2; D may correspond to TRBD1 or TRBD2 (5 bases each). Germline assignment: CDR1 KGHDR and CDR2 SFDVKD. CDR3 length: 14 amino acids. The germline V and J ends were trimmed by 4 bases and 6 bases, with 11 bases remaining between them. Written as DNA, the CDR3 is TGTGCCACCAGTGAAGGGGACCCTCCCGGGGAGCTGTTTTTT. It translates to CATSEGDPPGELFF.

In its sample, this clone was seen a few times. The V gene is TRBV5-5, the J gene TRBJ2-7; no clear D gene. Trimming took 4 bases from V and 1 from J, leaving 15 bases between them. The length of the CDR3 is 15 residues. Germline V gene lookup returns CDR1 SGHKS and CDR2 YYEKEE (reference sequence). DNA of the CDR3: TGTGCCAGCAGCGCCTCGACGGTGACTTCCTACGAGCAGTACTTC. It yields the protein CASSASTVTSYEQYF.

The chain recombines TRBV30 with TRBJ1-3, with a tentative D call TRBD1 (5 bases). The CDR3 has 15 residues. Germline values: CDR1 GTSNPN, CDR2 SVGIG (reference sequence). Trimming shortened V by 3 bases and J by 3 bases, and 15 bases separated the two germline ends. CDR3 nucleotides: TGTGCCTGGAGACGAGGGACGGCGGTTGGAAACACCATATATTTT. It is translated as CAWRRGTAVGNTIYF.

This sequence joins TRBV11-3 and TRBJ2-1, with unresolved D. The germline gives CDR1 SGHNT, CDR2 YENEEA. The ends were cut back, 3 bases at V and 10 bases at J, with 7 bases in the middle. This CDR3 has 11 amino acids. This CDR3 reads CASSFNGEQFF. DNA of the CDR3: TGTGCCAGCAGCTTCAATGGCGAGCAGTTCTTC.

The rearrangement joins TRBV21-1 to TRBJ2-2; the table's D call of TRBD2 was not tested on the DNA. TRBV21-1 is listed as a pseudogene. There are 14 residues in the CDR3. The CDR3 loop reads CASTGTPADGELFF. In nucleotides, the CDR3 is TGTGCCAGCACCGGGACTCCGGCAGACGGGGAGCTGTTTTTT.

The chain carries TRBV14 and TRBJ2-7; D is uncertain. The V gene lost 0 bases and the J gene lost 4 bases, with 7 bases spanning the gap. The CDR3 is made up of 13 amino acids. Germline CDR1 and CDR2: SGHDN and FVKESK. The CDR3 nucleotides are TGTGCCAGCAGCCAAGATCACGGGTACGAGCAGTACTTC. Translating it yields CASSQDHGYEQYF. The whole variable domain, filled in from reference TRBV14 and TRBJ2-7, reads EAGVTQFPSHSVIEKGQTVTLRCDPISGHDNLYWYRRVMGKEIKFLLHFVKESKQDESGMPNNRFLAERTGGTYSTLKVQPAELEDSGVYFCASSQDHGYEQYFGPGTRLTVT.